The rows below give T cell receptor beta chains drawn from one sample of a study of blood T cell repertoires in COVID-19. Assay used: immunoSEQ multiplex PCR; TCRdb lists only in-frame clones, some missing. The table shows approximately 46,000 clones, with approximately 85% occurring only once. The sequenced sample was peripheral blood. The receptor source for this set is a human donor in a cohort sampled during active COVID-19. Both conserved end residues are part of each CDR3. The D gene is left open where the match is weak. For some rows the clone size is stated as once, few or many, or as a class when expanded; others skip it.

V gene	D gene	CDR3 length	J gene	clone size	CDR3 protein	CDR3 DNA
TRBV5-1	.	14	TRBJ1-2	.	CASSRTEGPYGYTF	TGCGCCAGCAGCAGGACCGAGGGCCCCTATGGCTACACCTTC
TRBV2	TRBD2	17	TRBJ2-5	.	CASSWGLAGGLAETQYF	TGTGCCAGCAGTTGGGGACTAGCGGGGGGGCTGGCGGAGACCCAGTACTTC
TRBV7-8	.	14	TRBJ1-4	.	CASSSGVVVEKLFF	TGTGCCAGCAGCTCGGGGGTTGTTGTGGAGAAACTGTTTTTT
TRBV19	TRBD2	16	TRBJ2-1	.	CASRRGRGLGFYEQFF	TGTGCCAGTAGAAGGGGCCGAGGACTAGGGTTCTATGAGCAGTTCTTC
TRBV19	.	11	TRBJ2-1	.	CARLRIGEQFF	TGTGCCAGACTCAGAATCGGGGAGCAGTTCTTC
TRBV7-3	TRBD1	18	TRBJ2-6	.	CASSSPGQATSGANVLTF	TGTGCCAGCAGCTCACCGGGACAGGCGACCTCTGGGGCCAACGTCCTGACTTTC
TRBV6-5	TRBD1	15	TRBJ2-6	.	CASRWTGPGANVLTF	TGTGCCAGCAGGTGGACAGGACCAGGGGCCAACGTCCTGACTTTC
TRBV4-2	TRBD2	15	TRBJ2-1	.	CASSQDSRTRNEQFF	TGTGCCAGCAGCCAAGATTCCCGGACTAGGAATGAGCAGTTCTTC
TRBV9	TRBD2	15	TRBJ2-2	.	CASSESGVNTGELFF	TGTGCCAGCAGCGAGAGCGGGGTAAACACCGGGGAGCTGTTTTTT
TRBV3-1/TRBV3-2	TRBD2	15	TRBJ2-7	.	CASTVASGVSYEQYF	TGTGCCAGCACGGTAGCCAGCGGGGTCTCTTACGAGCAGTACTTC
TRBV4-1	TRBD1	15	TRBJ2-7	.	CASSYRDSATYEQYF	TGCGCCAGCAGCTACCGGGACAGTGCTACCTACGAGCAGTACTTC
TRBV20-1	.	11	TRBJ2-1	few	CSALDRVKQFF	TGCAGTGCCCTAGACAGAGTGAAGCAGTTCTTC
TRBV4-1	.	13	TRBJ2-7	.	CASSQSLLDEQYF	TGCGCCAGCAGCCAGAGCCTTTTGGACGAGCAGTACTTC
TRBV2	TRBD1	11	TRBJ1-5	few	CASDRDQPQHF	TGTGCCAGCGACAGGGATCAGCCCCAGCATTTT
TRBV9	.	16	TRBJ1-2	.	CASSVEAMATPSGYTF	TGTGCCAGCAGCGTAGAAGCTATGGCTACACCTAGTGGCTACACCTTC
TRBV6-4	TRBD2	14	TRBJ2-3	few	CASSAGGGTDTQYF	TGTGCCAGCAGTGCGGGGGGGGGCACAGATACGCAGTATTTT
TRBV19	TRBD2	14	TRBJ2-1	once	CASSISGTINEQFF	TGTGCCAGTAGTATCTCCGGGACTATTAATGAGCAGTTCTTC
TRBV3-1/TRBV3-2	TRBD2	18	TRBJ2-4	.	CASSQNLAGALAKNIQYF	TGTGCCAGCAGCCAAAACTTAGCGGGGGCTCTAGCCAAAAACATTCAGTACTTC
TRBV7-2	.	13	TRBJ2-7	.	CASSLDEGWEQYF	TGTGCCAGCAGCTTAGACGAGGGCTGGGAGCAGTACTTC
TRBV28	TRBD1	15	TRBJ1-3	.	CASSSTGNRGNTIYF	TGTGCCAGCAGCTCGACAGGGAATCGCGGAAACACCATATATTTT
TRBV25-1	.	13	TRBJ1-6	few	CASSLRVNSPLHF	TGTGCCAGCAGTTTGAGGGTTAATTCACCCCTCCACTTT
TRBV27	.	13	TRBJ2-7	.	CASSLALLGEQYF	TGTGCCAGCAGTTTAGCACTATTAGGCGAGCAGTACTTC
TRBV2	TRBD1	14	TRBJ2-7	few	CASSTGQGIYEQYF	TGTGCCAGCAGCACGGGACAGGGAATTTACGAGCAGTACTTC
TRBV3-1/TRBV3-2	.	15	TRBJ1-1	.	CASSQEGGPNTEAFF	TGTGCCAGCAGCCAAGAGGGGGGACCGAACACTGAAGCTTTCTTT
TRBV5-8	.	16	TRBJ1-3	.	CASSLTGVSSGNTIYF	TGTGCCAGCAGCTTAACGGGGGTTTCATCTGGAAACACCATATATTTT
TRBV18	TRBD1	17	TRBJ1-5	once	CASSPGPTGLGNQPQHF	TGTGCCAGCTCACCGGGTCCGACAGGGTTGGGCAATCAGCCCCAGCATTTT
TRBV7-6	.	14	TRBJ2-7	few	CASSNGGSSYEQYF	TGTGCCAGCAGCAATGGGGGGAGCTCCTACGAGCAGTACTTC
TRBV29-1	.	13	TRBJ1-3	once	CSATSFSGNTIYF	TGCAGCGCAACCAGTTTCTCTGGAAACACCATATATTTT
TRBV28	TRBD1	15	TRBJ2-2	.	CASTRRDRVTGELFF	TGTGCCAGCACCCGACGGGACAGGGTGACCGGGGAGCTGTTTTTT
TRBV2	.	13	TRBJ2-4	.	CASNSRDTNIQYF	TGTGCCAGCAATAGCCGGGACACAAACATTCAGTACTTC
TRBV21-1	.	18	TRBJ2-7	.	CASSKEQEGQSSSYEQYF	TGTGCCAGCAGCAAAGAACAAGAAGGACAGTCGAGCTCCTACGAGCAGTACTTC
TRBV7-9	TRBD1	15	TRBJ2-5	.	CASSFTGGEEETQYF	TGTGCCAGCAGCTTTACAGGGGGCGAGGAAGAGACCCAGTACTTC
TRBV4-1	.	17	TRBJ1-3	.	CASSQDGDWLSGNTIYF	TGCGCCAGCAGCCAAGATGGTGACTGGCTCTCTGGAAACACCATATATTTT
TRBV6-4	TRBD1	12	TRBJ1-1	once	CASSGGQGMAFF	TGTGCCAGCAGTGGGGGACAGGGGATGGCTTTCTTT
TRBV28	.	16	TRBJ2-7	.	CASSLGAGLSSYEQYF	TGTGCCAGCAGTTTAGGCGCAGGTTTAAGCTCCTACGAGCAGTACTTC
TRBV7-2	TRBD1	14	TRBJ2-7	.	CASRLDRVGGEQYF	TGTGCCAGCAGATTAGACAGGGTCGGAGGCGAGCAGTACTTC
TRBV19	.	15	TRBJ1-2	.	CASSIDLLGAYGYTF	TGTGCCAGTAGTATAGATCTACTGGGGGCCTATGGCTACACCTTC
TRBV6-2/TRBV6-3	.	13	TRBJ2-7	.	CASSGRGLYEQYF	TGTGCCAGCAGTGGGAGAGGGCTCTACGAGCAGTACTTC
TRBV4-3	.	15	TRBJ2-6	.	CASSHPLSGANVLTF	TGCGCCAGCAGCCATCCCCTCTCTGGGGCCAACGTCCTGACTTTC
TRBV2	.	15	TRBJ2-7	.	CASSEEGGGRYEQYF	TGTGCCAGCAGTGAAGAGGGAGGGGGTAGGTACGAGCAGTACTTC
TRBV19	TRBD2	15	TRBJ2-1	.	CASSTNGLAGNEQFF	TGTGCCAGTAGTACCAACGGACTAGCTGGAAATGAGCAGTTCTTC
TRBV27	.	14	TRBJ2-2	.	CASSGQGNTGELFF	TGTGCCAGCAGCGGGCAGGGGAACACCGGGGAGCTGTTTTTT
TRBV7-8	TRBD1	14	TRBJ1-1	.	CASSPNRGGTEAFF	TGTGCCAGCAGCCCTAACAGGGGAGGCACTGAAGCTTTCTTT
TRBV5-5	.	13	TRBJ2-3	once	CASSLDLEDTQYF	TGTGCCAGCAGCCTGGACCTCGAGGATACGCAGTATTTT
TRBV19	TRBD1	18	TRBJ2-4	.	CASSMSRGTGEPKNIQYF	TGTGCCAGTAGTATGAGTCGCGGGACAGGGGAGCCCAAAAACATTCAGTACTTC
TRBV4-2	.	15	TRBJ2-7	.	CASSQQTSLGSEQYF	TGTGCCAGCAGCCAGCAGACATCGTTGGGGAGTGAGCAGTACTTC
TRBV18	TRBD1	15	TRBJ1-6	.	CASSPGAGGNSPLHF	TGTGCCAGCTCACCAGGGGCAGGGGGAAATTCACCCCTCCACTTT
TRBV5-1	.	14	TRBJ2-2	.	CASSLGLDGGELFF	TGCGCCAGCAGCTTGGGACTAGATGGCGGGGAGCTGTTTTTT
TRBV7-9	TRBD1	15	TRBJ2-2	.	CASSSLGQGVGELFF	TGTGCCAGCAGCTCACTCGGACAGGGGGTCGGGGAGCTGTTTTTT
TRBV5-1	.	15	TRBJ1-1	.	CASSLGLGGDTEAFF	TGCGCCAGCAGCTTGGGTCTCGGGGGGGACACTGAAGCTTTCTTT
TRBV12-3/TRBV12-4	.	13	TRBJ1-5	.	CASSLSGLQPQHF	TGTGCCAGCAGTTTATCAGGGCTGCAGCCCCAGCATTTT
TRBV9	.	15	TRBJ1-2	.	CASSVLSYTNYGYTF	TGTGCCAGCAGCGTCCTCTCTTACACTAACTATGGCTACACCTTC
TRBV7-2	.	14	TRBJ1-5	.	CASSLIKGKQPQHF	TGTGCCAGCAGCTTAATTAAGGGGAAACAGCCCCAGCATTTT
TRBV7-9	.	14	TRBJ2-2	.	CASSRDTNTGELFF	TGTGCCAGCAGCCGGGACACAAACACCGGGGAGCTGTTTTTT
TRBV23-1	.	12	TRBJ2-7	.	CASIRQGYEQYF	TGCGCCAGCATTAGACAAGGCTACGAGCAGTACTTC